This TCR beta chain was found in a study of blood T cells in healthy people across ages. General observations from the study: Greater diversity and more naive CD4+ cells were seen in long-lived donors than in aged donors.

Combining a sample-barcoded 5' primer with a J-beta primer mix, a second PCR ran for roughly 7 to 12 cycles. MiXCR was run by TCRdb on the 5' RACE reads, yielding one entry per CDR3 protein. The top ten clones hold 28% of a sample with just over 800,000 distinct CDR3 sequences, 60% to 80% of them seen once. This clonotype has only a few counts. Antigen: not known. The receptor was derived from a man younger than 45 in good health. The sample was blood.

The CDR3 DNA sequence: TGTGCCAGCACCCTGGGACTAGCGGGGATCTACGAGCAGTACTTC. As protein: CASTLGLAGIYEQYF. The J gene is TRBJ2-7, the V gene TRBV7-2; 13 bases are a match to TRBD2. With 7 bases clipped from V and 3 bases from J, the junction kept 6 bases outside the gene matches. Germline V gene lookup returns CDR1 SGHTA and CDR2 FQGNSA. The CDR3 extends over 15 amino acids.